This T cell receptor beta chain is drawn from a study of T cell changes during pregnancy in multiple sclerosis. The CDR3 is 13 residues long. The germline gives CDR1 LGHNA, CDR2 YNFKEQ. Trimming removed 2 bases from V and 6 bases from J; junction bases left unmatched: 1. Clones were sequenced by immunoSEQ multiplex PCR, and TCRdb holds only the in-frame ones, with some missing. The sample holds about 50,000 clones, almost 95% seen once. Sequenced here: CD8+ T cells from peripheral blood mononuclear cells, sampled in the first trimester of pregnancy. The V call is TRBV4-2, the J call TRBJ1-1, with 9 bases that match TRBD1. The source of this sequence is a female donor with multiple sclerosis, enrolled in a pregnancy study. CDR3 sequence reads: CASSQRQGAEAFF. The CDR3 region has the DNA TGTGCCAGCAGCCAACGACAGGGGGCTGAAGCTTTCTTT.